This T cell receptor beta chain was profiled in a study of T cell clonotyping in hematopoietic cell transplantation. Remarks on this clone: What it binds is unknown.

CDR1 is MNHEY, CDR2 SVGAGI, per germline. The CDR3 has 13 residues. Trimming cost V 5 bases and J 5 bases, with 12 bases left between them. The study, taken as a whole, reports: Broader posttransplant TCR repertoire diversity was predicted by graft donor and pretransplant recipient Inverse Simpson Index values. Pathologically expanded recipient clonotypes increased progressively from day 30 to day 180 as diversity fell.

Assay used: immunoSEQ multiplex PCR; TCRdb lists only in-frame clones, some missing. This sample has some 4,500 clones, with about 85% found just once. This specimen consisted of peripheral blood mononuclear cells, obtained 180 days after allogeneic stem cell transplant. The origin of this receptor is a male patient aged 55 to 70 who had an allogeneic stem cell transplant from an unrelated donor, so T cells may come from the graft donor. Some clones in this sample may be carry-over from other donors' samples. The chain is built from TRBV6-5 and TRBJ1-1, with D perhaps TRBD1 (6 bases). CDR3 nucleotide sequence: TGTGCCAGCAGTCTACAGGGAGAGACTGAAGCTTTCTTT. Encoded protein: CASSLQGETEAFF.